The rows below give T cell receptor beta chains drawn from one sample of a study of shared clonotypes between healthy human individuals. Profiling relied on immunoSEQ multiplex PCR, and the TCRdb table lists in-frame clones only, not all of them. The sample shows about 2.3 million clones, 92% of them seen only once. The specimen sequenced was naive CD4+ T cells from PBMCs. The source of these receptors is a man younger than 35 in good health. Some clones in this sample may be carry-over from other donors' samples. Each CDR3 is given without its conserved first and last residue. The order of the fields is D gene, J gene, V gene, CDR3 protein. A D gene is named only where the DNA matches it firmly.

. TRBJ2-1 TRBV4-2 ASSQDLYGQENNEQF
. TRBJ2-3 TRBV9 ASSSRTAPPDTQY
. TRBJ2-7 TRBV28 ASSPTGGATYYEQY
. TRBJ1-1 TRBV6-5 ASSPLRNTEAF
. TRBJ1-3 TRBV2 ASSGSDASGNTIY
. TRBJ2-7 TRBV5-5 ASSLLPRQASEQY
. TRBJ1-2 TRBV6-5 ASGEDSQRGYT
TRBD2 TRBJ2-7 TRBV28 ASSSLAVYEQY
TRBD2 TRBJ2-7 TRBV9 ASSVDNGLAGGEQY
TRBD1 TRBJ2-5 TRBV18 ASSQGNNRGQETQY
. TRBJ1-1 TRBV7-8 ASSPTSVSTEAF
. TRBJ1-1 TRBV28 ASSLANPRGKTF
TRBD1 TRBJ2-7 TRBV6-1 ASSPWDRGYEQY
. TRBJ2-3 TRBV19 ASSITGQTSTDTQY
. TRBJ2-6 TRBV5-1 ASSRRQASSGANVLT
. TRBJ2-7 TRBV25-1 ASSEYYEQY
. TRBJ2-4 TRBV28 ASRIFSTGDSTKNIQY
TRBD2 TRBJ2-1 TRBV6-5 ASSYYTSGRAQF
. TRBJ1-5 TRBV7-2 ASSLVWSPNQPQH
TRBD1 TRBJ1-2 TRBV19 ASSDRGQDYGYT
. TRBJ2-3 TRBV6-1 ASRKLQIPDTQY
TRBD1 TRBJ1-3 TRBV7-9 ASSSDRPTGNTIY
. TRBJ1-2 TRBV4-1 ASSQSAGGRDYGYT
. TRBJ2-7 TRBV7-2 ASSLRGSRDEQY
. TRBJ2-1 TRBV2 ASSPAGVSSYNEQF
. TRBJ2-2 TRBV30 AWSPTGGELF
. TRBJ1-3 TRBV5-1 ASSLSGTDSGNTIY
TRBD2 TRBJ2-7 TRBV27 ASSHPGLAGAYEQY
TRBD2 TRBJ2-1 TRBV2 ASRATSGRTPYNEQF
. TRBJ2-3 TRBV28 ASSLGGSTDTQY
. TRBJ2-3 TRBV28 ASSQDTQY
. TRBJ2-7 TRBV7-2 ASRRGQPYEQY
. TRBJ1-5 TRBV28 ASSSPTYQPQH
. TRBJ1-5 TRBV14 ASSRGYNQPQH